This entry concerns a single TCR beta chain. This CDR3 is 13 amino acids long. V dropped 4 bases and J dropped 4 bases, with 11 bases sitting between them. Germline V gene sequence: CDR1 GTSNPN, CDR2 SVGIG (reference sequence). This sample was taken from a study of blood T cell repertoires in COVID-19. Study information: Researchers got acute and convalescent COVID-19 samples from the United States, Italy and Spain. PBMCs, B-cell-depleted T cells, or T cells were the source of the cDNA or gDNA that made up the material.

Per the authors' pipeline: From reference gene primer amplification, estimates of nucleated cell counts were derived. The data were produced by immunoSEQ multiplex PCR, yet TCRdb's version contains in-frame clones alone and is incomplete. V and J calls and clone size are given by that table; D and trimming were obtained from the DNA. The sample shows some 250,000 clones, roughly 86% of them seen only once. The sequence was obtained from a woman aged 25 to 39 with acute or convalescent COVID-19. The rearrangement joins TRBV30 to TRBJ1-3; D is ambiguous. The sample taken for sequencing was peripheral blood. The chain's CDR3 is CAWNRGIGNTIYF. For the CDR3, the DNA is TGTGCCTGGAACAGAGGGATCGGAAACACCATATATTTT. Combining the CDR3 with reference TRBV30 and TRBJ1-3 gives the whole variable domain SQTIHQWPATLVQPVGSPLSLECTVEGTSNPNLYWYRQAAGRGLQLLFYSVGIGQISSEVPQNLSASRPQDRQFILSSKKLLLSDSGFYLCAWNRGIGNTIYFGEGSWLTVV.